The entry that follows covers one TCR beta chain sequence. Its antigen is undetermined. This record belongs to a study of vaccination effects on CD4 cells after COVID-19. Repertoires were generated with immunoSEQ multiplex PCR, while TCRdb's copy carries only in-frame clones and drops some. Of about 79,000 clones in the sample, around four fifths were seen once. Peptide-pool stimulation followed by sequencing identified expanded antigen-specific CD4+ clonotypes in the ViraFEST assay. Following an approximately ten-day culture, CD4+ T cells were purified. Each vaccine recipient was nucleocapsid antibody negative and had no prior SARS-CoV-2 infection. About 2.1 million PBMC were seeded per well and grown in the presence of about 10 IU/ml IL-2 and around 10 ug/ml peptides. Here the sequenced sample was CD4+ T cells from PBMCs cultured with HCoV-229E spike peptides, taken before COVID-19 vaccination. The source of this sequence is a human donor who received a COVID-19 vaccine.

The CDR3 coding sequence is TGTGCCACCAGTGGCTACCGGGACAGCTATCGGGGCTACACCTTC. The encoded protein is CATSGYRDSYRGYTF. This chain connects TRBV24-1 to TRBJ1-2, with 7 bases matching TRBD1. V trimming: 5 bases; J trimming: 8 bases; junction bases outside the gene matches: 13. The CDR3 spans 15 residues. Germline V gene lookup returns CDR1 KGHDR and CDR2 SFDVKD.